This T cell receptor (beta chain) was profiled in a study of beta chain features in type 1 diabetes. Study-wide points: People with Type 1 diabetes carried modestly yet significantly shorter TCRB CDR3s in all four CD4+ subsets. VDJ junctions sequenced from type 1 diabetes patients showed fewer insertions and more deletions. Naive, central memory and Treg TCRB repertoires appeared more alike in patients than in healthy donors.

Germline V gene data show CDR1 as GTSNPN and CDR2 as SVGIG (reference sequence). The CDR3 loop spans 14 amino acids. Trimming cost V 3 bases and J 8 bases, with 19 bases left between them. Reverse transcribing all isolated RNA meant expressed TCRB transcripts were sequenced. Repertoires were generated with immunoSEQ multiplex PCR, while TCRdb's copy carries only in-frame clones and drops some. The sample lists hundreds of thousands of clones, approximately 28% occurring once. This clone has more than one count but fewer than ten. The antigen remains unidentified. V and J are TRBV30 and TRBJ1-2; D might be TRBD1 (5 bases). This clonotype originated in a man between 18 and 35 years old in good health. The sequenced sample consisted of naive CD4+ T cells from blood. In DNA, the CDR3 is TGTGCCTGGAGCACAAAGGCCGGGGCCGGGGGCTACACCTTC. This codes for CAWSTKAGAGGYTF.